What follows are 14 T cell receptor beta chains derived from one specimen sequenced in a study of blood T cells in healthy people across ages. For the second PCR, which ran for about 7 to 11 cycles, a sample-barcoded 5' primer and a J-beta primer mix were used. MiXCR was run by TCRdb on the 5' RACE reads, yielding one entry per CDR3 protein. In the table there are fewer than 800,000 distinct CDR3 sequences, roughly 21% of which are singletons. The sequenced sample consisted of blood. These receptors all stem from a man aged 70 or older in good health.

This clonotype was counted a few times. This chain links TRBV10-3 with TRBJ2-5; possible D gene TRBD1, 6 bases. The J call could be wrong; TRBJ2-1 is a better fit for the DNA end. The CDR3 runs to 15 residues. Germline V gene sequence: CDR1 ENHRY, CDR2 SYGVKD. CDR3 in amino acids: CAISVAQGLFNEQFF. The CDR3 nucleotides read TGTGCCATCAGTGTTGCACAGGGTCTTTTCAATGAGCAGTTCTTC.

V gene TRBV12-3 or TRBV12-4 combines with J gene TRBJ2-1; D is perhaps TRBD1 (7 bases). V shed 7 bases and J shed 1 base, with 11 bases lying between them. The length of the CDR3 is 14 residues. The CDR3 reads CASNQGGSYNEQFF. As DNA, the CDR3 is TGTGCCAGCAATCAGGGGGGTTCCTACAATGAGCAGTTCTTC.

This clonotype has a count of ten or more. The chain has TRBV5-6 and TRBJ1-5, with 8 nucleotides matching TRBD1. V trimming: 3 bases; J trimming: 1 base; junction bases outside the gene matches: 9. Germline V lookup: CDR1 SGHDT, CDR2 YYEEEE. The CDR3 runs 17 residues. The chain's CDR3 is CASSSNQGAYSNQPQHF. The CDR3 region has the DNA TGTGCCAGCAGCTCCAACCAGGGGGCGTACAGCAATCAGCCCCAGCATTTT.

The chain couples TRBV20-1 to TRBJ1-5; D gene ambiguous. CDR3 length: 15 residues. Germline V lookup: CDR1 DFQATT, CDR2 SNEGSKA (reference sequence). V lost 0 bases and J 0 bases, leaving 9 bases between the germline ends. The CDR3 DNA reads TGCAGTGCTAGAGAGGCAGGCTATAGCAATCAGCCCCAGCATTTT. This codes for CSAREAGYSNQPQHF.

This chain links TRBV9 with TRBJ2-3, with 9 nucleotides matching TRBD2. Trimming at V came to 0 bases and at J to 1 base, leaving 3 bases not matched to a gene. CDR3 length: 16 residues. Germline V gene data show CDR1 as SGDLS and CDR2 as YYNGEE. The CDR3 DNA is TGTGCCAGCAGCGTAGAATTAGCGGGAGGCACAGATACGCAGTATTTT. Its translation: CASSVELAGGTDTQYF.

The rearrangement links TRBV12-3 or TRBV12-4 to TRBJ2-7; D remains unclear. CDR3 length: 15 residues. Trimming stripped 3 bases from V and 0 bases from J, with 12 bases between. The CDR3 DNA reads TGTGCCAGCAGTTTGTCAGGCCCGAGCTCCTACGAGCAGTACTTC. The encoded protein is CASSLSGPSSYEQYF.

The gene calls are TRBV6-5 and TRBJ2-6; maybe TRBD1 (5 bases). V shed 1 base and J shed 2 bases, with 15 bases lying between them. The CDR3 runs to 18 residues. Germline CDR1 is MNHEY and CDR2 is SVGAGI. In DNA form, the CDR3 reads TGTGCCAGCAGTTACTTACAAATCAGGGTACCTGGGGCCAACGTCCTGACTTTC. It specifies CASSYLQIRVPGANVLTF.

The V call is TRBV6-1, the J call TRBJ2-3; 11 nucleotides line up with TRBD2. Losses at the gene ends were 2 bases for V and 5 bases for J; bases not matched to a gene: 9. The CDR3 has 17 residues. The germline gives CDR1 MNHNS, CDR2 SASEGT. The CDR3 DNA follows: TGTGCCAGCAGTGAATTTGGGCTAGCGGGAGGCCAAGATACGCAGTATTTT. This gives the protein CASSEFGLAGGQDTQYF.

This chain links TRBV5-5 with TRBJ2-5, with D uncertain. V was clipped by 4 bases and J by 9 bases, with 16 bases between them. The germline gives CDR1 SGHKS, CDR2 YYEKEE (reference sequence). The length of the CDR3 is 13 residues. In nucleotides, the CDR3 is TGTGCCAGCAGCCCCCTACGTTCTGAGTCCCAGTACTTC. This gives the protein CASSPLRSESQYF. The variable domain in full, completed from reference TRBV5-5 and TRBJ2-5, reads DAGVTQSPTHLIKTRGQQVTLRCSPISGHKSVSWYQQVLGQGPQFIFQYYEKEERGRGNFPDRFSARQFPNYSSELNVNALLLGDSALYLCASSPLRSESQYFGPGTRLLVL.

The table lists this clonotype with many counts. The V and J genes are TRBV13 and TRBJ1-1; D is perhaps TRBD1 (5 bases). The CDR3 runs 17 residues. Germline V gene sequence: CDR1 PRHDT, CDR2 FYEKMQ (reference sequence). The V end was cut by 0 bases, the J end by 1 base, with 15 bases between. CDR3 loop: CASSLGAPRQWNTEAFF. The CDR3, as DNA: TGTGCCAGCAGCTTAGGCGCACCGAGACAGTGGAACACTGAAGCTTTCTTT.

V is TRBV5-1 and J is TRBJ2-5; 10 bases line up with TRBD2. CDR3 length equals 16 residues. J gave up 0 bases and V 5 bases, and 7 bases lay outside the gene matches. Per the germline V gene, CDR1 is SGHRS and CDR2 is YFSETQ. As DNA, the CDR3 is TGCGCCAGCAGACCCCCGGGACTAGCGTACCAAGAGACCCAGTACTTC. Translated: CASRPPGLAYQETQYF. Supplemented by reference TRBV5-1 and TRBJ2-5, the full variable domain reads KAGVTQTPRYLIKTRGQQVTLSCSPISGHRSVSWYQQTPGQGLQFLFEYFSETQRNKGNFPGRFSGRQFSNSRSEMNVSTLELGDSALYLCASRPPGLAYQETQYFGPGTRLLVL.

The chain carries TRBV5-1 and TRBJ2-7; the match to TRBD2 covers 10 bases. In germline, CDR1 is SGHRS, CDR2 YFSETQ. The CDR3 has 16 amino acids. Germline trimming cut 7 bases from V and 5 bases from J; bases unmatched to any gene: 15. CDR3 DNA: TGCGCCAGCGCTCAACAAGCGGGAGGGCCATCGCACGAGCAGTACTTC. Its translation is CASAQQAGGPSHEQYF.

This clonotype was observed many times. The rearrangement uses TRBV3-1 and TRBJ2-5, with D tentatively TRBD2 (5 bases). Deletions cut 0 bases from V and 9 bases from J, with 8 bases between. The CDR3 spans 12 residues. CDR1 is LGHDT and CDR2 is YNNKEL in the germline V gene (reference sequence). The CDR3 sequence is CASSQDERAQYF. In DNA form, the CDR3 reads TGTGCCAGCAGCCAAGATGAGAGGGCCCAGTACTTC.

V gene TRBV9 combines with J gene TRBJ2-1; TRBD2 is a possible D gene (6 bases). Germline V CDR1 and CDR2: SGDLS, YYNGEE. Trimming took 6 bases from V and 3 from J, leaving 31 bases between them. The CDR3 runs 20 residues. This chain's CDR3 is CASIHPPGPFPGADYNEQFF. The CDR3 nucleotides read TGTGCCAGCATCCACCCTCCGGGACCCTTTCCGGGAGCAGACTACAATGAGCAGTTCTTC.